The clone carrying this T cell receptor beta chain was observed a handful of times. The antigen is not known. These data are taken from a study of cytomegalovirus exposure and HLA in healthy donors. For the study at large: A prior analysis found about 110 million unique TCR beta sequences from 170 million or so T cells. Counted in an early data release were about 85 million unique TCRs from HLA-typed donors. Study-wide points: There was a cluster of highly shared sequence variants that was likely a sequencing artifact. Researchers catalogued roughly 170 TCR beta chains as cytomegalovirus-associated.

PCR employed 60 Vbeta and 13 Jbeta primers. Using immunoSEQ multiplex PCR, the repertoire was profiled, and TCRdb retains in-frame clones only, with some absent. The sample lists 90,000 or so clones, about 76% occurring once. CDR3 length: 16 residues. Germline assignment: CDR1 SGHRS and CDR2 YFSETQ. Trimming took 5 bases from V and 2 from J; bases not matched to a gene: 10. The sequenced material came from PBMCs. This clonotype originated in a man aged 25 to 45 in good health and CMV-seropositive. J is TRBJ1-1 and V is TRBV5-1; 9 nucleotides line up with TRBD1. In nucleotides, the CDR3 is TGCGCCAGCAGACCGGACTGGGGACAGGGAAACACTGAAGCTTTCTTT. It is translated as CASRPDWGQGNTEAFF.